These 2 T cell receptor beta chains originate from one sample sequenced in a study of blood T cell repertoires in COVID-19. TCRdb's table, derived via immunoSEQ multiplex PCR, lists solely in-frame clones and lacks some. Among approximately 250,000 clones listed, approximately 80% were seen once. Sequenced input: peripheral blood. These receptors came from a human donor in a cohort sampled during active COVID-19.

The gene calls are TRBV11-2 and TRBJ1-1, with 7 nucleotides matching TRBD1. Germline trimming cut 2 bases from V and 0 bases from J; bases unmatched to any gene: 6. The CDR3 consists of 16 residues. Germline V CDR1 and CDR2: SGHAT, FQNNGV. This chain's CDR3 is CASSLSPGQLNTEAFF. The CDR3 DNA reads TGTGCCAGCAGCTTATCCCCGGGACAGTTGAACACTGAAGCTTTCTTT.

The rearrangement uses TRBV9 and TRBJ2-3; 7 nucleotides align to TRBD1. The CDR3 has 15 residues. V was pared by 0 bases and J by 3 bases, with 4 bases of the junction left unmatched. Per the germline V gene, CDR1 is SGDLS and CDR2 is YYNGEE. CDR3 nucleotide sequence: TGTGCCAGCAGCGTAGTAGGGGGCGAAACAGATACGCAGTATTTT. As protein: CASSVVGGETDTQYF.